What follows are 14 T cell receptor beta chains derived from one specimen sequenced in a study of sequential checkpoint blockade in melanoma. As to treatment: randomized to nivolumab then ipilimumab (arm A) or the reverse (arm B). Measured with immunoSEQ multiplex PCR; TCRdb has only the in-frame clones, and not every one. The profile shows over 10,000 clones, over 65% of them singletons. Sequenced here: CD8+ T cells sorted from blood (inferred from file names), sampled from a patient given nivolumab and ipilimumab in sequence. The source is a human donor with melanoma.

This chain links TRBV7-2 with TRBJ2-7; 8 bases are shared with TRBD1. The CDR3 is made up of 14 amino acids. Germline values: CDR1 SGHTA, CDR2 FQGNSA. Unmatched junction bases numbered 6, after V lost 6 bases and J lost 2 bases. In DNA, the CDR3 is TGTGCCAGCAGTCTCGACAGGGGCACCTACGAGCAGTACTTC. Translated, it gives CASSLDRGTYEQYF. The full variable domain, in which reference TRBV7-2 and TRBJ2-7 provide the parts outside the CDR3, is GAGVSQSPSNKVTEKGKDVELRCDPISGHTALYWYRQSLGQGLEFLIYFQGNSAPDKSGLPSDRFSAERTGGSVSTLTIQRTQQEDSAVYLCASSLDRGTYEQYFGPGTRLTVT.

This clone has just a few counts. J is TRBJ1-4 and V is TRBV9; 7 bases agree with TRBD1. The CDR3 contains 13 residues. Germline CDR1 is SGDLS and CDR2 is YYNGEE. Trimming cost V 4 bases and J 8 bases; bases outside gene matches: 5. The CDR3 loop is CASSSTGNEKLFF. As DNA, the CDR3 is TGTGCCAGCAGCTCGACAGGGAACGAAAAACTGTTTTTT. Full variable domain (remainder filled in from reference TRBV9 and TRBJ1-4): DSGVTQTPKHLITATGQRVTLRCSPRSGDLSVYWYQQSLDQGLQFLIQYYNGEERAKGNILERFSAQQFPDLHSELNLSSLELGDSALYFCASSSTGNEKLFFGSGTQLSVL.

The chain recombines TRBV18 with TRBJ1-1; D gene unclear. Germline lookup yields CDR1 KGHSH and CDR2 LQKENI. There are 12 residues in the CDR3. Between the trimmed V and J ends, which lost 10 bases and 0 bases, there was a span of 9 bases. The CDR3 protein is CATEGMNTEAFF. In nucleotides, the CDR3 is TGTGCCACCGAGGGAATGAACACTGAAGCTTTCTTT.

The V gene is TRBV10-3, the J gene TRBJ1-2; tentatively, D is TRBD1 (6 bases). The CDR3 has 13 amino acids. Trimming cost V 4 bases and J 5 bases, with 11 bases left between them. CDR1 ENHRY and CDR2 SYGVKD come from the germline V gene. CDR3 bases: TGTGCCATCAGTGGGACAGTCCTATATGGCTACACCTTC. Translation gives CAISGTVLYGYTF.

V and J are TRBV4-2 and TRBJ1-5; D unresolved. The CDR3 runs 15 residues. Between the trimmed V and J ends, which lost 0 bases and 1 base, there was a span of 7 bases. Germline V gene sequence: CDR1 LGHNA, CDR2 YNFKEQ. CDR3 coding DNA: TGTGCCAGCAGCCAAGAGGGCGAAAGCAATCAGCCCCAGCATTTT. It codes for CASSQEGESNQPQHF.

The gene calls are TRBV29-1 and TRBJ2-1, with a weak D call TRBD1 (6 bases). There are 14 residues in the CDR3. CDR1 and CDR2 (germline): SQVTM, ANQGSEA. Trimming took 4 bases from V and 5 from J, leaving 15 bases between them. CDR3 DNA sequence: TGCAGCGTTGGGGTTATGGGGGCTCACAATGAGCAGTTCTTC. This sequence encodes CSVGVMGAHNEQFF.

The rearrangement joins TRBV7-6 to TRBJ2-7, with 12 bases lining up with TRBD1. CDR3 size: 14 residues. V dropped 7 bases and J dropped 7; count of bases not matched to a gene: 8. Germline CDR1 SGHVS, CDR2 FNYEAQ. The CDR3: CASMPGQGAQEQYF. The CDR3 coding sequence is TGTGCCAGCATGCCGGGACAGGGGGCGCAGGAGCAGTACTTC.

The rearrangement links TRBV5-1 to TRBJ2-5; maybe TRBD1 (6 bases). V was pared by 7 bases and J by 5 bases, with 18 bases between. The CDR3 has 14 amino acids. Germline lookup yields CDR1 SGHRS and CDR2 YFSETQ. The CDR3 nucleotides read TGCGCCAGCGTCGAAGTGGGGGCTGGCGAGACCCAGTACTTC. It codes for CASVEVGAGETQYF. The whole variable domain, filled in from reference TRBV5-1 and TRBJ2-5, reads KAGVTQTPRYLIKTRGQQVTLSCSPISGHRSVSWYQQTPGQGLQFLFEYFSETQRNKGNFPGRFSGRQFSNSRSEMNVSTLELGDSALYLCASVEVGAGETQYFGPGTRLLVL.

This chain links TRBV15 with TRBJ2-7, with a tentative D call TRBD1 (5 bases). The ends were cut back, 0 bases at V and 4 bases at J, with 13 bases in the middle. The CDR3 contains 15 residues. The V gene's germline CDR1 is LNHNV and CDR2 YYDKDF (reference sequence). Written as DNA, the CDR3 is TGTGCCACCAGCAGAGACTCAGGGTCAGGTTACGAGCAGTACTTC. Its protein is CATSRDSGSGYEQYF.

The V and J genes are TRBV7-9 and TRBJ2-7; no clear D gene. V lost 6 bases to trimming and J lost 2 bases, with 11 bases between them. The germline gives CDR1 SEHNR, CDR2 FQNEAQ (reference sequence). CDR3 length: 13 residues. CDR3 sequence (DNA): TGTGCCAGCAGAGACTCTCTGACCTACGAGCAGTACTTC. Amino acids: CASRDSLTYEQYF.

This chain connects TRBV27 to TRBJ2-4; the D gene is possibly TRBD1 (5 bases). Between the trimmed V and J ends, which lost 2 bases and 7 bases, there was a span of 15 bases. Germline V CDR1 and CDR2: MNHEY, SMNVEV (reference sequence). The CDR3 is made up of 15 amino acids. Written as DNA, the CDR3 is TGTGCCAGCAGTTTAGACAGCGCTAGGCCGAACATTCAGTACTTC. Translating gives CASSLDSARPNIQYF.

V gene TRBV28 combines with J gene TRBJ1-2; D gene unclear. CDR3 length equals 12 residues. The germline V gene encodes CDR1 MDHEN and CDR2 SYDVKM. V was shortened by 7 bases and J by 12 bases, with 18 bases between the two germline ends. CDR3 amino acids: CASTPWEGSHTF. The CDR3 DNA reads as TGTGCCAGCACCCCATGGGAGGGCAGTCACACCTTC.

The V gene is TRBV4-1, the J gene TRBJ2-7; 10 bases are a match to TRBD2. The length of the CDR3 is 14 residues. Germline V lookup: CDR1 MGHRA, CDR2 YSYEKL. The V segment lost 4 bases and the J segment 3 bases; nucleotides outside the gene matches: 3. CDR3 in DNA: TGCGCCAGCAGCCCCCCTAGCGGGGGCTACGAGCAGTACTTC. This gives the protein CASSPPSGGYEQYF.

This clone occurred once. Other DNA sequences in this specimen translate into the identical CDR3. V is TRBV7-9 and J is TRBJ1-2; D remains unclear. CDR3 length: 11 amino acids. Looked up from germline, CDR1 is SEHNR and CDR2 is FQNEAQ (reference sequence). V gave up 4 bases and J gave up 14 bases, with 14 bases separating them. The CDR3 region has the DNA TGTGCCAGCAGCTCGGACGGGCCGGGAACCTTC. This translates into CASSSDGPGTF.